The sequence of this T cell receptor (beta chain) was determined in a study of T cell responses to AZD1222 COVID-19 vaccine. Study-level findings and limits: Reports say nearly half of spike-specific TCRs go after unmutated variant regions. There were repertoire samples only from the period after the peak T cell response.

Assay: immunoSEQ multiplex PCR; the TCRdb copy retains only in-frame clones and omits some. This table holds approximately 110,000 clones, around 86% found once. Of note for this clone: Its antigen is as yet unknown.

V lost 2 bases, J lost 4 bases, and 14 bases lay in between. This CDR3 region has 15 residues. Germline V gene lookup returns CDR1 MNHEY and CDR2 SMNVEV (reference sequence). This clonotype originated in an adult in good health. Sequencing was performed on peripheral blood, taken on day 0 of AZD1222 vaccination. V gene TRBV27 combines with J gene TRBJ2-5, with D tentatively TRBD2 (6 bases). The CDR3 bases are TGTGCCAGCAGTTTAAACGGGGGTGGTGGAGAGACCCAGTACTTC. Its protein product is CASSLNGGGGETQYF.